These T cell receptor beta chains were read from a single sample in a study of human T cells and chemical hapten exposure. Each CDR3 protein gets one entry after TCRdb re-called the RACE reads with MiXCR. The repertoire includes about 80,000 distinct CDR3 sequences, around 9.3% of them detected once, and approximately 1.5% sits in the top ten. Sequencing was performed on whole blood. These receptors were collected from a female donor in good health. Some clones in this sample may be carry-over from other donors' samples. CDR3s include the opening cysteine and the closing phenylalanine or tryptophan. D genes are given only for firm matches. The size field is filled for only some rows; it gives once, few, many or a size class.

clone_size: few; j_call: TRBJ1-4; v_call: TRBV21-1; d_call: -; cdr3_nt: TGTGCCAGTCGGACAGGGGTTGATGAAAAACTGTTTTTT; cdr3_aa: CASRTGVDEKLFF
clone_size: -; j_call: TRBJ2-7; v_call: TRBV6-2/TRBV6-3; d_call: -; cdr3_nt: TGTGCCAGCAGCCCCGGACGAGGGCCCTACGAGCAGTACTTC; cdr3_aa: CASSPGRGPYEQYF
clone_size: many; j_call: TRBJ2-3; v_call: TRBV7-6; d_call: -; cdr3_nt: TGTGCCAGCACAGCCGACCCCCTAGATACGCAGTATTTT; cdr3_aa: CASTADPLDTQYF
clone_size: few; j_call: TRBJ1-4; v_call: TRBV4-2; d_call: TRBD1; cdr3_nt: TGTGCCAGCGCGGCAACGGGACAGGATAATGAAAAACTGTTTTTT; cdr3_aa: CASAATGQDNEKLFF
clone_size: many; j_call: TRBJ2-5; v_call: TRBV29-1; d_call: TRBD1; cdr3_nt: TGCAGCGTTATCAGACAGGGGAAGGCGACCCAGTACTTC; cdr3_aa: CSVIRQGKATQYF
clone_size: few; j_call: TRBJ1-4; v_call: TRBV5-1; d_call: -; cdr3_nt: TGCGCCAGCAGCTTGGGTGTCGCAACTAATGAAAAACTGTTTTTT; cdr3_aa: CASSLGVATNEKLFF
clone_size: medium-sized; j_call: TRBJ1-6; v_call: TRBV2; d_call: TRBD1; cdr3_nt: TGTGCCAGCAGCGGACAGGGCCTAAGTGGGAATTCACCCCTCCACTTT; cdr3_aa: CASSGQGLSGNSPLHF
clone_size: many; j_call: TRBJ2-5; v_call: TRBV29-1; d_call: TRBD1; cdr3_nt: TGCAGCGTTGAAGAGGGCAGGGGGATGATTGAGGGGCAGGAGACCCAGTACTTC; cdr3_aa: CSVEEGRGMIEGQETQYF
clone_size: few; j_call: TRBJ2-7; v_call: TRBV27; d_call: TRBD2; cdr3_nt: TGTGCCAGCAGCCCACGGGGAGGGCGTCTAACCCAGCCCTACGAGCAGTACTTC; cdr3_aa: CASSPRGGRLTQPYEQYF
clone_size: many; j_call: TRBJ1-1; v_call: TRBV12-3/TRBV12-4; d_call: TRBD1; cdr3_nt: TGTGCCAGCAGTTACAGGGGAGTCGGGACTGAAGCTTTCTTT; cdr3_aa: CASSYRGVGTEAFF
clone_size: many; j_call: TRBJ2-1; v_call: TRBV3-1; d_call: TRBD2; cdr3_nt: TGTGCCAGCAGCCAAGTGGCGGGGGTCGATGAGCAGTTCTTC; cdr3_aa: CASSQVAGVDEQFF
clone_size: -; j_call: TRBJ1-2; v_call: TRBV5-4; d_call: TRBD1; cdr3_nt: TGTGCCAGCAGCTCAGGGGGTTCCTCGAACTATGGCTACACCTTC; cdr3_aa: CASSSGGSSNYGYTF
clone_size: few; j_call: TRBJ1-1; v_call: TRBV20-1; d_call: -; cdr3_nt: TGCAGTGCCTCATCCGGGACTTTAAACACTGAAGCTTTCTTT; cdr3_aa: CSASSGTLNTEAFF
clone_size: many; j_call: TRBJ2-2; v_call: TRBV29-1; d_call: -; cdr3_nt: TGCAGCGTTGGGGTAGGACGCACCGGGGAGCTGTTTTTT; cdr3_aa: CSVGVGRTGELFF
clone_size: few; j_call: TRBJ2-3; v_call: TRBV28; d_call: -; cdr3_nt: TGTGCCAGCAGGTACCAGGGTACAGATACGCAGTATTTT; cdr3_aa: CASRYQGTDTQYF
clone_size: -; j_call: TRBJ2-7; v_call: TRBV12-3/TRBV12-4; d_call: TRBD2; cdr3_nt: TGTGCCAGCAGTCCCCCTAGCGGGGGGCTAGACGAGCAGTACTTC; cdr3_aa: CASSPPSGGLDEQYF
clone_size: few; j_call: TRBJ1-1; v_call: TRBV2; d_call: -; cdr3_nt: TGTGCCAGCAGTGAAAGAGGGGGGGCGGCAGGGAGGAACACTGAAGCTTTCTTT; cdr3_aa: CASSERGGAAGRNTEAFF
clone_size: few; j_call: TRBJ2-6; v_call: TRBV5-6; d_call: -; cdr3_nt: TGTGCCAGCAGCTTGCTGCTCTGGGGGTCTGGGGCCAACGTCCTGACTTTC; cdr3_aa: CASSLLLWGSGANVLTF
clone_size: -; j_call: TRBJ1-4; v_call: TRBV4-2; d_call: TRBD1; cdr3_nt: TGTGCCAGCAGCCAAGGACAGGGGGCGCCCGGAACTAATGAAAAACTGTTTTTT; cdr3_aa: CASSQGQGAPGTNEKLFF
clone_size: many; j_call: TRBJ1-6; v_call: TRBV20-1; d_call: TRBD1; cdr3_nt: TGCAGTGCTCCGGGGTCCGGACAGGGGGCTTCACCCCTCCACTTT; cdr3_aa: CSAPGSGQGASPLHF
clone_size: -; j_call: TRBJ2-3; v_call: TRBV6-4; d_call: TRBD1; cdr3_nt: TGTGCCAGCAGTGACTTTGGGACAGGGAGGACAGATACGCAGTATTTT; cdr3_aa: CASSDFGTGRTDTQYF
clone_size: many; j_call: TRBJ1-6; v_call: TRBV27; d_call: -; cdr3_nt: TGTGCCAGCAAGCCGTTTGGTGACAGGAGAAATTCACCCCTCCACTTT; cdr3_aa: CASKPFGDRRNSPLHF
clone_size: few; j_call: TRBJ2-6; v_call: TRBV12-3/TRBV12-4; d_call: -; cdr3_nt: TGTGCCAGCAGCCCTGGACCCCCGGGAGCGGCTGGGGCCAACGTCCTGACTTTC; cdr3_aa: CASSPGPPGAAGANVLTF
clone_size: few; j_call: TRBJ1-1; v_call: TRBV7-9; d_call: -; cdr3_nt: TGTGCCAGCAGCCCCTCCGGAAGCCTTTTGGGCACTGAAGCTTTCTTT; cdr3_aa: CASSPSGSLLGTEAFF
clone_size: few; j_call: TRBJ2-1; v_call: TRBV29-1; d_call: -; cdr3_nt: TGCAGCGTTGGTCGTTCCCAGGGGAGTTACAATGAGCAGTTCTTC; cdr3_aa: CSVGRSQGSYNEQFF
clone_size: -; j_call: TRBJ2-3; v_call: TRBV9; d_call: TRBD1; cdr3_nt: TGTGCCAGCAGCCCTAGTTTTGGGGACAGCTTCACAGATACGCAGTATTTT; cdr3_aa: CASSPSFGDSFTDTQYF
clone_size: -; j_call: TRBJ2-7; v_call: TRBV20-1; d_call: TRBD1; cdr3_nt: TGCAGTGCTAGAGTACAGGGGAGAGGGTACGAGCAGTACTTC; cdr3_aa: CSARVQGRGYEQYF
clone_size: -; j_call: TRBJ1-4; v_call: TRBV30; d_call: -; cdr3_nt: TGTGCCTGGAGCGGACCGGACGGGGGAACTAATGAAAAACTGTTTTTT; cdr3_aa: CAWSGPDGGTNEKLFF
clone_size: many; j_call: TRBJ1-3; v_call: TRBV7-2; d_call: -; cdr3_nt: TGTGCCAGCAGCTTAGAGGTCGCCGTCTCTGGAAACACCATATATTTT; cdr3_aa: CASSLEVAVSGNTIYF
clone_size: few; j_call: TRBJ2-7; v_call: TRBV5-1; d_call: -; cdr3_nt: TGCGCCAGTAGAGATGCGGGACAGCCCTACGAGCAGTACTTC; cdr3_aa: CASRDAGQPYEQYF
clone_size: many; j_call: TRBJ1-1; v_call: TRBV6-1; d_call: -; cdr3_nt: TGTGCCAGCAGTGAAGAGGGGCCAGACACTGAAGCTTTCTTT; cdr3_aa: CASSEEGPDTEAFF
clone_size: many; j_call: TRBJ1-2; v_call: TRBV12-3/TRBV12-4; d_call: TRBD1; cdr3_nt: TGTGCCAGCAGGTGGGACAGGGAGATTTCTGGCTACACCTTC; cdr3_aa: CASRWDREISGYTF
clone_size: many; j_call: TRBJ2-3; v_call: TRBV15; d_call: TRBD2; cdr3_nt: TGTGCCACCAGCAGAGAGGCCCGTCTGGGGGGGACAGATACGCAGTATTTT; cdr3_aa: CATSREARLGGTDTQYF
clone_size: many; j_call: TRBJ1-6; v_call: TRBV10-3; d_call: -; cdr3_nt: TGTGCCATCAGCCCCGCACAGAGTAATTCACCCCTCCACTTT; cdr3_aa: CAISPAQSNSPLHF
clone_size: -; j_call: TRBJ1-1; v_call: TRBV3-1; d_call: -; cdr3_nt: TGTGCCAGCAGCCAAGATCTTGGAGGGGTACGATTGAGCACTGAAGCTTTCTTT; cdr3_aa: CASSQDLGGVRLSTEAFF
clone_size: -; j_call: TRBJ2-4; v_call: TRBV20-1; d_call: -; cdr3_nt: TGCAGTGCTCTACCCGAGGGGCCAAAGGACATTCAGTACTTC; cdr3_aa: CSALPEGPKDIQYF
clone_size: -; j_call: TRBJ2-3; v_call: TRBV7-2; d_call: -; cdr3_nt: TGTGCCAGCAGCTTACTCTCAGGGGGGGATACGCAGTATTTT; cdr3_aa: CASSLLSGGDTQYF
clone_size: many; j_call: TRBJ2-7; v_call: TRBV20-1; d_call: -; cdr3_nt: TGCAGTGCTAGAGATTCCCCTGCCGTCGAGCAGTACTTC; cdr3_aa: CSARDSPAVEQYF
clone_size: many; j_call: TRBJ1-1; v_call: TRBV6-2/TRBV6-3; d_call: -; cdr3_nt: TGTGCCAGCAGCATCGCCATAACGAACGAAGCTTTCTTT; cdr3_aa: CASSIAITNEAFF
clone_size: few; j_call: TRBJ1-5; v_call: TRBV7-9; d_call: -; cdr3_nt: TGTGCCAGCAGCCCCCCGGAAGGCAATCAGCCCCAGCATTTT; cdr3_aa: CASSPPEGNQPQHF
clone_size: -; j_call: TRBJ2-3; v_call: TRBV4-2; d_call: TRBD2; cdr3_nt: TGTGCCAGCAGCCAAGTAGGTAGCGGGGGGGCAAGCGATACGCAGTATTTT; cdr3_aa: CASSQVGSGGASDTQYF
clone_size: many; j_call: TRBJ2-3; v_call: TRBV2; d_call: -; cdr3_nt: TGTGCCAGCAGAGCAAATCAAGATACGCAGTATTTT; cdr3_aa: CASRANQDTQYF
clone_size: few; j_call: TRBJ1-2; v_call: TRBV12-3/TRBV12-4; d_call: -; cdr3_nt: TGTGCCAGCAGTTTCTCTTTGGGGCACGGACCCTACTTC; cdr3_aa: CASSFSLGHGPYF
clone_size: few; j_call: TRBJ1-6; v_call: TRBV9; d_call: -; cdr3_nt: TGTGCCAGCAGCGTAGTCGGGACCTATAATTCACCCCTCCACTTT; cdr3_aa: CASSVVGTYNSPLHF
clone_size: many; j_call: TRBJ1-2; v_call: TRBV20-1; d_call: -; cdr3_nt: TGCAGTGCTACACCCCCGGACGGATCAAGAAACTATGGCTACACCTTC; cdr3_aa: CSATPPDGSRNYGYTF
clone_size: many; j_call: TRBJ1-2; v_call: TRBV12-3/TRBV12-4; d_call: -; cdr3_nt: TGTGCCAGCAGCCCTGGACAGTTAGCTAACTATGGCTACACCTTC; cdr3_aa: CASSPGQLANYGYTF
clone_size: many; j_call: TRBJ1-4; v_call: TRBV11-2; d_call: TRBD1; cdr3_nt: TGTGCCAGCAGCGAAGGACAGGGCTTTACTAATGAAAAACTGTTTTTT; cdr3_aa: CASSEGQGFTNEKLFF
clone_size: few; j_call: TRBJ1-6; v_call: TRBV7-8; d_call: -; cdr3_nt: TGTGCCAGCAGCCCAGTAAGGTCACCCCTCCACTTT; cdr3_aa: CASSPVRSPLHF
clone_size: -; j_call: TRBJ1-5; v_call: TRBV7-2; d_call: TRBD1; cdr3_nt: TGTGCCAGCACGATCGGACAGGGATTGGAGCCCCAGCATTTT; cdr3_aa: CASTIGQGLEPQHF
clone_size: few; j_call: TRBJ1-4; v_call: TRBV7-9; d_call: TRBD1; cdr3_nt: TGTGCCAGTAGCAGCCTTCCTCCGGGACAGGGGAATGAAAAACTGTTTTTT; cdr3_aa: CASSSLPPGQGNEKLFF
clone_size: -; j_call: TRBJ1-1; v_call: TRBV12-3/TRBV12-4; d_call: -; cdr3_nt: TGTGCCAGCAGGAGGACAGTCACTGAAGCTTTCTTT; cdr3_aa: CASRRTVTEAFF
clone_size: few; j_call: TRBJ1-1; v_call: TRBV9; d_call: -; cdr3_nt: TGTGCCAGCAGCGCCGGATGGACCCGGGTCAACACTGAAGCTTTCTTT; cdr3_aa: CASSAGWTRVNTEAFF
clone_size: few; j_call: TRBJ2-6; v_call: TRBV7-2; d_call: -; cdr3_nt: TGTGCCAGCAGCTCAGTCCTCTCTGGGGCCAACGTCCTGACTTTC; cdr3_aa: CASSSVLSGANVLTF
clone_size: few; j_call: TRBJ1-6; v_call: TRBV7-3; d_call: -; cdr3_nt: TGTGCCAGCAGCTCGGACAGTTATTCACCCCTCCACTTT; cdr3_aa: CASSSDSYSPLHF
clone_size: many; j_call: TRBJ1-6; v_call: TRBV20-1; d_call: -; cdr3_nt: TGCAGTGCCTTTCGCTACAGAACTACCTCCTATAATTCACCCCTCCACTTT; cdr3_aa: CSAFRYRTTSYNSPLHF
clone_size: many; j_call: TRBJ2-3; v_call: TRBV28; d_call: -; cdr3_nt: TGTGCCAGCAGACTTCAAGGGACTAGCACAGATACGCAGTATTTT; cdr3_aa: CASRLQGTSTDTQYF
clone_size: many; j_call: TRBJ1-1; v_call: TRBV6-5; d_call: -; cdr3_nt: TGTGCCAGCAGTAACGGGGAAACGACTGAAGCTTTCTTT; cdr3_aa: CASSNGETTEAFF